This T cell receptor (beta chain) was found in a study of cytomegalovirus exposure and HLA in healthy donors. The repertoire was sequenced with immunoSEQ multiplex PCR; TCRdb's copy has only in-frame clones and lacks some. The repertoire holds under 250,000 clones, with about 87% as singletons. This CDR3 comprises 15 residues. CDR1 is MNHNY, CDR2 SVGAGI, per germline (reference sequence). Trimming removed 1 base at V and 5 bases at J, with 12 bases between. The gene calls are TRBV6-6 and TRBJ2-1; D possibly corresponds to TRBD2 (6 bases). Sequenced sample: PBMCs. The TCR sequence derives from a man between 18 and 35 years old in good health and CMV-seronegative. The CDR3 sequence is CASSYFAGTDNEQFF. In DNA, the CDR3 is TGTGCCAGCAGTTACTTTGCGGGGACTGACAATGAGCAGTTCTTC.